One T cell receptor beta chain is described in this entry. The antigen remains undetermined. The data originate from a study of CD8+ T cells in alopecia areata. As for the study in general: Treated patients were given oral tofacitinib, which was dosed at 5 to 10 mg twice daily. For treated patients, severity scores reflected the percentage of scalp area affected.

Indicated treatment: oral pan-JAK inhibitor, 5-10 mg twice daily. The CDR3 covers 16 residues. The ends were cut back, 3 bases at V and 0 bases at J, with 17 bases in the middle. Germline assignment: CDR1 GTSNPN and CDR2 SVGIG (reference sequence). Overall study findings and caveats: Scalp and blood samples kept many expanded lesional clones throughout tofacitinib. For lesional scalp, especially alopecia totalis/universalis, clonality was higher than in normal scalp.

RNA was extracted and reverse transcribed into cDNA as the sequencing template. Clones were sequenced by immunoSEQ multiplex PCR, and TCRdb holds only the in-frame ones, with some missing. The sample includes under 200,000 clones, approximately 60% of them seen just once. The material was CD4+ T cells sorted from blood, obtained at week 24, from a patient treated with tofacitinib. The receptor was derived from a human donor with alopecia areata. V and J are TRBV30 and TRBJ1-2; the D gene is possibly TRBD1 (5 bases). The CDR3 protein is CAWRGAAPSTNYGYTF. CDR3 bases: TGTGCCTGGAGAGGGGCAGCACCCTCCACTAACTATGGCTACACCTTC.